A selection of T cell receptor beta chains follows, all from one sample in a study of blood T cell repertoires in COVID-19. Clones were read by immunoSEQ multiplex PCR, and TCRdb kept only the in-frame ones, dropping some. The profile shows a few hundred thousand clones, around 82% of them singletons. Source material: peripheral blood. All receptors come from a woman in her fifties or sixties with acute or convalescent COVID-19. The CDR3 runs from the conserved cysteine through the conserved F or W. The D gene is left open where the match is weak. Not every row has a clone size; where given, it reads once, few, many or a size class.

TRBJ1-1,TRBD1,NA,TRBV12-5,CASGGGTALPMNTEAFF,TGTGCTAGTGGGGGCGGGACAGCCCTTCCCATGAACACTGAAGCTTTCTTT
TRBJ2-5,NA,NA,TRBV2,CASSGNRVGETQYF,TGTGCCAGCAGTGGTAACAGGGTCGGAGAGACCCAGTACTTC
TRBJ1-2,TRBD1,NA,TRBV19,CASSTSGQGRTYGYTF,TGTGCCAGTAGTACCTCCGGACAGGGCCGAACCTATGGCTACACCTTC
TRBJ2-1,NA,once,TRBV7-2,CASSLTRLYNEQFF,TGTGCCAGCAGCTTGACGAGACTCTACAATGAGCAGTTCTTC
TRBJ1-4,TRBD1,NA,TRBV20-1,CSASSLGQEGEKLFF,TGCAGTGCTAGTTCACTGGGACAGGAGGGTGAAAAACTGTTTTTT
TRBJ1-3,NA,once,TRBV4-1,CASSPLGGSSGNTIYF,TGCGCCAGCAGCCCCCTGGGGGGGAGCTCTGGAAACACCATATATTTT
TRBJ2-7,NA,NA,TRBV27,CASSLKGFSSYEQYF,TGTGCCAGCAGTTTAAAGGGGTTCTCGTCCTACGAGCAGTACTTC
TRBJ1-2,TRBD1,few,TRBV6-5,CASSLLGRQGDYGYTF,TGTGCCAGCAGTTTACTCGGAAGGCAGGGGGACTATGGCTACACCTTC
TRBJ2-2,NA,NA,TRBV9,CASSEYRLSTGELFF,TGTGCCAGCAGCGAATACAGGTTATCCACCGGGGAGCTGTTTTTT
TRBJ2-3,TRBD2,NA,TRBV5-6,CASSSIGTSGSTDTQYF,TGTGCCAGCAGCTCTATAGGGACTAGCGGTAGCACAGATACGCAGTATTTT
TRBJ2-2,NA,NA,TRBV27,CASSPDSILSGELFF,TGTGCCAGCAGTCCGGACTCCATACTGTCCGGGGAGCTGTTTTTT
TRBJ1-1,NA,NA,TRBV2,CASRIRAGAFF,TGTGCCAGCAGGATCAGGGCTGGAGCTTTCTTT
TRBJ1-3,NA,few,TRBV7-8,CASSLAFGQHSGNTIYF,TGTGCCAGCAGCTTAGCGTTTGGTCAACACTCTGGAAACACCATATATTTT
TRBJ2-2,TRBD2,NA,TRBV6-6,CASRDQRELNTGELFF,TGTGCCAGCAGGGACCAGCGGGAGCTCAACACCGGGGAGCTGTTTTTT
TRBJ2-7,TRBD1,NA,TRBV7-8,CASSPGRDRGWDEQYF,TGTGCCAGCAGCCCAGGTCGGGACAGGGGTTGGGACGAGCAGTACTTC
TRBJ2-7,NA,NA,TRBV5-4,CASSLDSGRTYEQYF,TGTGCCAGCAGCTTGGATAGCGGCCGTACCTACGAGCAGTACTTC
TRBJ2-1,NA,NA,TRBV2,CASSLFGENEQFF,TGTGCCAGCAGCCTATTCGGGGAGAATGAGCAGTTCTTC
TRBJ2-1,NA,NA,TRBV18,CASSPRVPTYNEQFF,TGTGCCAGCTCTCCCAGGGTCCCGACGTACAATGAGCAGTTCTTC
TRBJ1-1,NA,NA,TRBV2,CASTKGGNTEAFF,TGTGCCAGCACCAAAGGGGGAAACACTGAAGCTTTCTTT
TRBJ1-2,NA,NA,TRBV2,CASSVLREGGYTF,TGTGCCAGCAGCGTGCTCCGGGAGGGTGGCTACACCTTC
TRBJ2-3,NA,NA,TRBV5-1,CASSLAQGYTDTQYF,TGCGCCAGCAGCTTGGCCCAGGGGTACACAGATACGCAGTATTTT
TRBJ2-1,NA,NA,TRBV2,CASSVDYTLNNEQFF,TGTGCCAGCAGTGTGGACTATACATTGAACAATGAGCAGTTCTTC
TRBJ1-6,NA,few,TRBV11-2,CASSFSSSAYSPLHF,TGTGCCAGCAGCTTCTCCAGTAGCGCATATTCACCCCTCCACTTT
TRBJ1-2,TRBD1,NA,TRBV24-1,CATSDPGTGDGKDYGYTF,TGTGCCACCAGTGATCCTGGGACAGGGGATGGGAAGGACTATGGCTACACCTTC
TRBJ1-3,TRBD1,few,TRBV7-9,CASSTQGAAGNTIYF,TGTGCCAGCAGCACCCAGGGGGCAGCTGGAAACACCATATATTTT
TRBJ2-7,NA,NA,TRBV7-2,CASSLSSGSFYEQYF,TGTGCCAGCAGCTTAAGTAGTGGGAGCTTCTACGAGCAGTACTTC
TRBJ2-2,NA,NA,TRBV6-5,CASSPLWSTGELFF,TGTGCCAGCAGTCCGTTGTGGAGCACCGGGGAGCTGTTTTTT
TRBJ2-1,NA,once,TRBV9,CASSGQVGTSYNEQFF,TGTGCCAGCAGCGGCCAGGTGGGTACCTCCTACAATGAGCAGTTCTTC
TRBJ1-2,NA,once,TRBV6-1,CASSDHTGHYGYTF,TGTGCCAGCAGTGACCACACAGGCCACTATGGCTACACCTTC
TRBJ1-1,TRBD1,NA,TRBV7-2,CASSGGQVNTEAFF,TGTGCCAGCAGCGGGGGACAGGTGAACACTGAAGCTTTCTTT
TRBJ1-2,TRBD1,NA,TRBV7-2,CASSARTGGPLGYTF,TGTGCCAGCAGCGCGAGGACAGGGGGTCCCCTCGGCTACACCTTC
TRBJ2-3,NA,NA,TRBV7-2,CASSLNREDTQYF,TGTGCCAGCAGCTTGAACAGGGAAGATACGCAGTATTTT
TRBJ1-2,TRBD1,NA,TRBV5-1,CASSLQTGVTYGYTF,TGCGCCAGCAGCTTGCAAACAGGGGTAACCTATGGCTACACCTTC
TRBJ2-3,TRBD2,NA,TRBV5-1,CASSLRGSGSRSDTQYF,TGCGCCAGCAGCCTAAGAGGTAGCGGGAGTCGATCGGATACGCAGTATTTT
TRBJ2-3,NA,NA,TRBV7-3,CASSSTGRPDTQYF,TGTGCCAGCAGCTCGACAGGGAGGCCAGATACGCAGTATTTT
TRBJ2-6,NA,NA,TRBV12-5,CASGSPGAGANVLTF,TGTGCTAGTGGTTCGCCAGGGGCGGGGGCCAACGTCCTGACTTTC
TRBJ2-7,TRBD1,NA,TRBV18,CASSPGQNPSYEQYF,TGTGCCAGCTCGCCGGGACAGAACCCCTCCTACGAGCAGTACTTC
TRBJ2-5,NA,few,TRBV6-5,CASSQRVVETQYF,TGTGCCAGCAGTCAAAGAGTTGTTGAGACCCAGTACTTC
TRBJ1-4,NA,once,TRBV6-5,CASSYIGTRLGRKLFF,TGTGCCAGCAGTTACATAGGGACAAGACTGGGGAGAAAACTGTTTTTT
TRBJ1-5,NA,NA,TRBV11-2,CASSLDLGQPQHF,TGTGCCAGCAGCTTAGATCTAGGTCAGCCCCAGCATTTT
TRBJ1-2,TRBD1,few,TRBV10-3,CAVGQGDNYGYTF,TGTGCCGTCGGACAGGGCGATAACTATGGCTACACCTTC